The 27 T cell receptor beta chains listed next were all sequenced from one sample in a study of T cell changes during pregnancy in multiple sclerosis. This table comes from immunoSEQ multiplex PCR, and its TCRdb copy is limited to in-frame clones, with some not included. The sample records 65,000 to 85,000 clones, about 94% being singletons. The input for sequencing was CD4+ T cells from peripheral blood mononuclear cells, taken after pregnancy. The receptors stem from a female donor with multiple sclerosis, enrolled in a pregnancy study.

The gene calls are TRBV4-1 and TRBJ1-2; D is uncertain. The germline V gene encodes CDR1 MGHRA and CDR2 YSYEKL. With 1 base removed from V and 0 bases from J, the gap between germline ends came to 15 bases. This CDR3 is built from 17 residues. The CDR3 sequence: CASSQGFRGRSNYGYTF. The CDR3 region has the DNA TGCGCCAGCAGCCAAGGCTTCCGAGGCAGATCTAACTATGGCTACACCTTC.

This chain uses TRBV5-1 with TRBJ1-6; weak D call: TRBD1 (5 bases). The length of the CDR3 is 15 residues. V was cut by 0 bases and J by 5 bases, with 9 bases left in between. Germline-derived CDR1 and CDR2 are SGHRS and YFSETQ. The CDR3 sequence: CASSLVDTHNSPLHF. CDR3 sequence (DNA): TGCGCCAGCAGCTTGGTGGACACCCATAATTCACCCCTCCACTTT.

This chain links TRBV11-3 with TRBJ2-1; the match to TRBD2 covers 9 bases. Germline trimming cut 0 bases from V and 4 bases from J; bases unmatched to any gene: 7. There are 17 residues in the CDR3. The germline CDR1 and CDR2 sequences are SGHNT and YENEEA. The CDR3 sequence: CASSLEPGLANYNEQFF. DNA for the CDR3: TGTGCCAGCAGCTTAGAACCGGGACTAGCCAATTACAATGAGCAGTTCTTC. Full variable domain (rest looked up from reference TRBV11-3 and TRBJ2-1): EAGVVQSPRYKIIEKKQPVAFWCNPISGHNTLYWYLQNLGQGPELLIRYENEEAVDDSQLPKDRFSAERLKGVDSTLKIQPAELGDSAVYLCASSLEPGLANYNEQFFGPGTRLTVL.

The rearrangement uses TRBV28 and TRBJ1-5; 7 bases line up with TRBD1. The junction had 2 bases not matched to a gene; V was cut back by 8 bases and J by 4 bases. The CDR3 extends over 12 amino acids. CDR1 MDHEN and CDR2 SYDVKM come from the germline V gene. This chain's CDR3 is CASLTGNQPQHF. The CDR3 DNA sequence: TGTGCCAGCCTGACAGGGAATCAGCCCCAGCATTTT. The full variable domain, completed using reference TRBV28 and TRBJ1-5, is DVKVTQSSRYLVKRTGEKVFLECVQDMDHENMFWYRQDPGLGLRLIYFSYDVKMKEKGDIPEGYSVSREKKERFSLILESASTNQTSMYLCASLTGNQPQHFGDGTRLSIL.

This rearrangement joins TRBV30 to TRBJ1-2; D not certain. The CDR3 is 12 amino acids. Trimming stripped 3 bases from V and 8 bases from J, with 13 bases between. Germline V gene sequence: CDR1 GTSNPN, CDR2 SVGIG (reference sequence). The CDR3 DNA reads TGTGCCTGGAGGAACTCACCGGGGGGCTACACCTTC. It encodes CAWRNSPGGYTF. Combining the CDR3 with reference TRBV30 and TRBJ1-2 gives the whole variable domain SQTIHQWPATLVQPVGSPLSLECTVEGTSNPNLYWYRQAAGRGLQLLFYSVGIGQISSEVPQNLSASRPQDRQFILSSKKLLLSDSGFYLCAWRNSPGGYTFGSGTRLTVV.

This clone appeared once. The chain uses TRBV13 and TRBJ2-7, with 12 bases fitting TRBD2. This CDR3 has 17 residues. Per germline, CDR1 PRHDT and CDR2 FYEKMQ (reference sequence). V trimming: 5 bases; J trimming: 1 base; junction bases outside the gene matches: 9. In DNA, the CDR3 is TGTGCCAGCAGCCTCACCCTAGCGGGAGGGCTATCCTACGAGCAGTACTTC. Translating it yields CASSLTLAGGLSYEQYF.

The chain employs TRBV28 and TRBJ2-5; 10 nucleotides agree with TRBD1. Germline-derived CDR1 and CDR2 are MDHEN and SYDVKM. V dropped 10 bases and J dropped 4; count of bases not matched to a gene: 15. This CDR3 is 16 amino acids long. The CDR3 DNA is TGTGCCATCTCCTCACCTTTAGGACAGGGGGGAGAGACCCAGTACTTC. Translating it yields CAISSPLGQGGETQYF.

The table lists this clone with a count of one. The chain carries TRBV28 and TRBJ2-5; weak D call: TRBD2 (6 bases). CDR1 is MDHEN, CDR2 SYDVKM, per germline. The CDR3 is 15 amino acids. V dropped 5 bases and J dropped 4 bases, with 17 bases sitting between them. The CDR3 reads CASSDPNYGGETQYF. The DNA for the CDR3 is TGTGCCAGCAGTGATCCCAACTACGGGGGAGAGACCCAGTACTTC.

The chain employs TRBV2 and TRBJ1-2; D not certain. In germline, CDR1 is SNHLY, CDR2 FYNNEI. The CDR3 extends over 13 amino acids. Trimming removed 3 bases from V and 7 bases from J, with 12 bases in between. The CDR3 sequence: CASSDSRRVGYTF. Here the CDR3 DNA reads TGTGCCAGCAGTGATAGCAGGAGGGTTGGCTACACCTTC.

CDR3 nucleotides: TGCGCCAGCAGGAGCTTCGGTACGCAGTATTTT. It codes for CASRSFGTQYF. The chain has TRBV5-1 and TRBJ2-3; no definite D call. The CDR3 consists of 11 residues. V dropped 5 bases and J dropped 8 bases, with 9 bases sitting between them. The V gene's germline CDR1 is SGHRS and CDR2 YFSETQ.

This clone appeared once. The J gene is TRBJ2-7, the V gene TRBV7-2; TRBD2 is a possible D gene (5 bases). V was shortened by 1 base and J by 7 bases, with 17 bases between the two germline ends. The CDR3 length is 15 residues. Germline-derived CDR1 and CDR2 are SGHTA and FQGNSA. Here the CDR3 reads CASSLESRASGEQYF. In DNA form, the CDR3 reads TGTGCCAGCAGCTTAGAGTCTAGGGCCTCGGGGGAGCAGTACTTC.

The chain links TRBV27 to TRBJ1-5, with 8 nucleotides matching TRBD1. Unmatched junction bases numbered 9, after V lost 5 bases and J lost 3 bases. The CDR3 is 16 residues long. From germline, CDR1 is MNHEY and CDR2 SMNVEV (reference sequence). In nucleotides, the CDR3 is TGTGCCAGCAGTCCACTATTGGGACAGGCCAATCAGCCCCAGCATTTT. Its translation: CASSPLLGQANQPQHF.

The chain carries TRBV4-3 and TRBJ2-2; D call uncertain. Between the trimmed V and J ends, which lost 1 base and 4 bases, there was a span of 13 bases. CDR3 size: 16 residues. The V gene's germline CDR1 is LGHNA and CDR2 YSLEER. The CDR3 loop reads CASSQGIPQSTGELFF. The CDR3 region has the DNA TGCGCCAGCAGCCAAGGAATCCCCCAGTCCACCGGGGAGCTGTTTTTT.

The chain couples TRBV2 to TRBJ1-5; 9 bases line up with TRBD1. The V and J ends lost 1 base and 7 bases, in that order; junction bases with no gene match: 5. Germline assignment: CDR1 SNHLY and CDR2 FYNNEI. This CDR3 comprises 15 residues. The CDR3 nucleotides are TGTGCCAGCAGTGAAGACAGGGGGCCGGGCCAGCCCCAGCATTTT. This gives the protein CASSEDRGPGQPQHF.

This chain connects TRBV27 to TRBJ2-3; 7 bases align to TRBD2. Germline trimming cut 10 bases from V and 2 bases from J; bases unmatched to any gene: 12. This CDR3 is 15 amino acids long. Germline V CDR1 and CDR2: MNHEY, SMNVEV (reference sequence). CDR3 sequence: CATSLGGDFTDTQYF. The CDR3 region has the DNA TGTGCCACCTCCCTTGGGGGGGACTTCACAGATACGCAGTATTTT.

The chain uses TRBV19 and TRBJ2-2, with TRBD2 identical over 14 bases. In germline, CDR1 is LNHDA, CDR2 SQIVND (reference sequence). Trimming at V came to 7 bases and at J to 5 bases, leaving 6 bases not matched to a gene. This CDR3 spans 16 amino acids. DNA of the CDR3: TGTGCCAGTATAGGTAGGACTAGCGGGAGGACCGGGGAGCTGTTTTTT. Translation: CASIGRTSGRTGELFF. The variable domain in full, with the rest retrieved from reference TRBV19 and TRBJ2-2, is DGGITQSPKYLFRKEGQNVTLSCEQNLNHDAMYWYRQDPGQGLRLIYYSQIVNDFQKGDIAEGYSVSREKKESFPLTVTSAQKNPTAFYLCASIGRTSGRTGELFFGEGSRLTVL.

The DNA for the CDR3 is TGTGCCAGTAGTATACGAACCCTACGGGGGAGGGCCCCTTACGAGCAGTTCTTC. Its protein product is CASSIRTLRGRAPYEQFF. This rearrangement joins TRBV19 to TRBJ2-1; TRBD2 agrees at 7 bases. CDR3 length: 18 amino acids. V lost 2 bases to trimming and J lost 10 bases; unmatched junction nucleotides: 20. Germline-derived CDR1 and CDR2 are LNHDA and SQIVND (reference sequence).

CDR3 region: CASSLYLAGGLNEQFF. CDR3 in DNA: TGTGCCAGCAGCTTGTATCTAGCGGGAGGACTCAATGAGCAGTTCTTC. V and J are TRBV11-3 and TRBJ2-1, with 11 bases fitting TRBD2. Germline V gene data show CDR1 as SGHNT and CDR2 as YENEEA. The V and J ends lost 3 bases and 6 bases, in that order; junction bases with no gene match: 7. This CDR3 has 16 residues.

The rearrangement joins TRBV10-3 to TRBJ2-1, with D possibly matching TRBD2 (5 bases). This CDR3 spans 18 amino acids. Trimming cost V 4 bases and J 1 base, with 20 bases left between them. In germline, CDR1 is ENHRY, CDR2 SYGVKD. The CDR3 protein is CAISVRSSGNGSYNEQFF. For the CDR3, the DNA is TGTGCCATCAGTGTAAGATCCTCCGGGAATGGATCCTACAATGAGCAGTTCTTC.

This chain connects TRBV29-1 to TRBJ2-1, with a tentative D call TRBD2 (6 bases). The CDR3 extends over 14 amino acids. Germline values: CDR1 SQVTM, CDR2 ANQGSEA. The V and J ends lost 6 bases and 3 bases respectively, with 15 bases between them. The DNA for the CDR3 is TGCAGCGTCGTCGGGGGAGTCGGCTACAATGAGCAGTTCTTC. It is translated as CSVVGGVGYNEQFF.

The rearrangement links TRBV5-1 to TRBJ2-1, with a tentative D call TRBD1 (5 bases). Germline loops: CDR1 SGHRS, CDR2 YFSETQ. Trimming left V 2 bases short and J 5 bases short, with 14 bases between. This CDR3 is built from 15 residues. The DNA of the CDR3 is TGCGCCAGCAGCTTACTATCAACAGGCCACAATGAGCAGTTCTTC. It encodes CASSLLSTGHNEQFF. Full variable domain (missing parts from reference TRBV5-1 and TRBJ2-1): KAGVTQTPRYLIKTRGQQVTLSCSPISGHRSVSWYQQTPGQGLQFLFEYFSETQRNKGNFPGRFSGRQFSNSRSEMNVSTLELGDSALYLCASSLLSTGHNEQFFGPGTRLTVL.

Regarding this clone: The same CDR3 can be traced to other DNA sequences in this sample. CDR3 coding DNA: TGTGCCAGCAGTCGACTAGCGGACTACGAGCAGTACTTC. This encodes CASSRLADYEQYF. The V and J genes are TRBV6-6 and TRBJ2-7; 9 bases match TRBD2. V dropped 5 bases and J dropped 3; count of bases not matched to a gene: 2. CDR3 length: 13 amino acids. Germline-derived CDR1 and CDR2 are MNHNY and SVGAGI (reference sequence).

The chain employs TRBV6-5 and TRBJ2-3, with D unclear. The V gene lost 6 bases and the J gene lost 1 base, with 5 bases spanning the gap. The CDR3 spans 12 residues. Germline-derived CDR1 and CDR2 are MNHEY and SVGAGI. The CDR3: CASRSRTDTQYF. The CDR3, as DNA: TGTGCCAGCAGAAGCCGCACAGATACGCAGTATTTT.

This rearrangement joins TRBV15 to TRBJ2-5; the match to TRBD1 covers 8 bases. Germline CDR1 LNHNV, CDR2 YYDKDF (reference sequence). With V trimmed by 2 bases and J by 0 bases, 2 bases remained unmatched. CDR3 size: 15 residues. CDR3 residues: CATSRRDRNQETQYF. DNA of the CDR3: TGTGCCACCAGCAGACGGGACAGGAACCAAGAGACCCAGTACTTC.

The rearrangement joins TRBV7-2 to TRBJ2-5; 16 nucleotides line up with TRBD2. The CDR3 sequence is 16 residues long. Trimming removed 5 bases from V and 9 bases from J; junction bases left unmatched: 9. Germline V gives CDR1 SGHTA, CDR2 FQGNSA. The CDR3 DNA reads TGTGCCAGCAGCCAACCGGGACTAGCGGGAGGGCTGGCCCAGTACTTC. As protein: CASSQPGLAGGLAQYF.

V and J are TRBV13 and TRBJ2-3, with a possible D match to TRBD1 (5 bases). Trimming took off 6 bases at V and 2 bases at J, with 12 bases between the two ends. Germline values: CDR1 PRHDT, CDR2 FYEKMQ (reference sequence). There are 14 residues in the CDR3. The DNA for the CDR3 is TGTGCCAGCAGTACAGGCCTGGACACAGATACGCAGTATTTT. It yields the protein CASSTGLDTDTQYF.

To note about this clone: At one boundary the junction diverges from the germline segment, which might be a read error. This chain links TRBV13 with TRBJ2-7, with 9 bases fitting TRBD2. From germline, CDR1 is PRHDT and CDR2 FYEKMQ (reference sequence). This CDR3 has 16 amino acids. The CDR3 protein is CASSVGGLASNYEQYF. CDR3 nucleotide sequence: TGTGCCAGCAGCGTAGGTGGACTAGCGTCAAACTACGAGCAGTACTTC.